A single sample is the source of the 31 T cell receptor beta chains below, sequenced in a study of cytomegalovirus exposure and HLA in healthy donors. The PCR was carried out with 60 Vbeta primers and 13 Jbeta primers. TCRdb's copy holds only in-frame clones and misses some; the assay was immunoSEQ multiplex PCR. The sample's table shows approximately 180,000 clones. The sample taken for sequencing was PBMCs. The receptors originated from a man under 40 in good health and CMV-seronegative.

The rearrangement uses TRBV4-1 and TRBJ1-2, with unresolved D. The germline CDR1 and CDR2 sequences are MGHRA and YSYEKL. The V gene lost 1 base and the J gene lost 5 bases, with 8 bases spanning the gap. This CDR3 spans 13 amino acids. CDR3 bases: TGCGCCAGCAGCCAAGCGGGTTATTATGGCTACACCTTC. Translated: CASSQAGYYGYTF.

The chain links TRBV7-9 to TRBJ2-6; the D gene is possibly TRBD2 (5 bases). The ends were cut back, 0 bases at V and 0 bases at J, with 15 bases in the middle. CDR3 length: 19 amino acids. CDR1 is SEHNR, CDR2 FQNEAQ, per germline (reference sequence). CDR3 in DNA: TGTGCCAGCAGCTTAGCGTTCGGGGTCGATAGCTCTGGGGCCAACGTCCTGACTTTC. It encodes CASSLAFGVDSSGANVLTF.

V and J are TRBV6-5 and TRBJ1-2; D not certain. Trimming shortened V by 0 bases and J by 4 bases, and 12 bases separated the two germline ends. Looked up from germline, CDR1 is MNHEY and CDR2 is SVGAGI. The CDR3 has 15 amino acids. Here the CDR3 DNA reads TGTGCCAGCAGTTACTCCGGGAAGGGCGGCTATGGCTACACCTTC. Encoded protein: CASSYSGKGGYGYTF.

The chain is built from TRBV28 and TRBJ2-7, with 10 nucleotides matching TRBD1. Germline V lookup: CDR1 MDHEN, CDR2 SYDVKM. The length of the CDR3 is 14 residues. The J segment lost 6 bases and the V segment lost 5 bases, leaving 7 bases of the junction unmatched. The CDR3 DNA sequence: TGTGCCAGCAGTGCCGGGACAGGGGTCTCCGAGCAGTACTTC. The encoded protein is CASSAGTGVSEQYF.

This chain joins TRBV6-1 and TRBJ2-1, with 10 bases that match TRBD1. Germline V lookup: CDR1 MNHNS, CDR2 SASEGT. J lost 9 bases, V lost 4 bases, and 6 bases had no gene match. The length of the CDR3 is 14 residues. The CDR3 DNA sequence: TGTGCCAGCAGTGCGGGGACAGGGGAGGCTGAGCAGTTCTTC. Translated, it gives CASSAGTGEAEQFF.

V and J are TRBV4-3 and TRBJ1-5, with 11 bases matching TRBD1. CDR1 and CDR2 from the germline V gene are LGHNA and YSLEER. V gave up 4 bases and J gave up 0 bases; unmatched junction bases: 8. CDR3 length equals 18 residues. CDR3 protein: CASSPWTGGVSSNQPQHF. For the CDR3, the DNA is TGCGCCAGCAGCCCTTGGACAGGGGGCGTCAGTAGCAATCAGCCCCAGCATTTT.

The V and J genes are TRBV27 and TRBJ1-5; TRBD1 is a possible D gene (6 bases). Trimming took off 6 bases at V and 0 bases at J, with 9 bases between the two ends. The germline V gene encodes CDR1 MNHEY and CDR2 SMNVEV (reference sequence). The CDR3 is made up of 14 amino acids. In DNA, the CDR3 is TGTGCCAGCAGGAGGGGGTATAGCAATCAGCCCCAGCATTTT. Translating it yields CASRRGYSNQPQHF.

This rearrangement joins TRBV7-9 to TRBJ1-2; D is undetermined. V lost 1 base to trimming and J lost 2 bases, with 8 bases between them. From germline, CDR1 is SEHNR and CDR2 FQNEAQ (reference sequence). This CDR3 is built from 14 residues. The chain's CDR3 is CASSLVILNYGYTF. CDR3 nucleotide sequence: TGTGCCAGCAGCTTAGTAATACTCAACTATGGCTACACCTTC.

This rearrangement joins TRBV10-3 to TRBJ1-1; TRBD1 matches at 10 bases. The CDR3 covers 14 residues. CDR1 is ENHRY and CDR2 is SYGVKD in the germline V gene. V lost 2 bases and J lost 3; bases outside the gene matches: 0. CDR3 protein: CAISEGQGDTEAFF. DNA for the CDR3: TGTGCCATCAGTGAGGGACAGGGGGACACTGAAGCTTTCTTT.

The chain recombines TRBV7-2 with TRBJ2-3; TRBD2 aligns across 8 bases. V gave up 2 bases and J gave up 4 bases; unmatched junction bases: 8. CDR1 is SGHTA, CDR2 FQGNSA, per germline. The CDR3 loop spans 16 amino acids. DNA of the CDR3: TGTGCCAGCAGCTTATCTAGCGGGTGGACGGCAGATACGCAGTATTTT. This sequence encodes CASSLSSGWTADTQYF.

V is TRBV5-1 and J is TRBJ2-1; 14 nucleotides align to TRBD2. The CDR3 spans 15 residues. V gave up 4 bases and J gave up 9 bases; unmatched junction bases: 6. Germline V CDR1 and CDR2: SGHRS, YFSETQ. CDR3 nucleotide sequence: TGCGCCAGCAGCCTTACCGGGACTAGCGGGAGTGAGCAGTTCTTC. Translated: CASSLTGTSGSEQFF.

CDR3 protein: CARSLTRDRGHCEQFF. The CDR3 nucleotides are TGTGCCAGAAGCTTGACCCGGGACAGGGGGCACTGTGAGCAGTTCTTC. The chain recombines TRBV5-3 with TRBJ2-1; 12 bases fit TRBD1. TRBV5-3 is designated an ORF whose function remains uncertain. Trimming took 1 base from V and 9 from J; bases not matched to a gene: 8. The CDR3 covers 16 residues.

The chain uses TRBV2 and TRBJ1-1, with 8 nucleotides matching TRBD1. The junction had 6 bases not matched to a gene; V was cut back by 0 bases and J by 0 bases. CDR1 and CDR2 from the germline V gene are SNHLY and FYNNEI. The CDR3 has 17 amino acids. The CDR3 protein is CASSEADREYLNTEAFF. The CDR3 DNA sequence: TGTGCCAGCAGTGAAGCGGACAGGGAGTATCTGAACACTGAAGCTTTCTTT.

A word on this clone: Other DNA sequences within the sample encode an identical CDR3. The chain is built from TRBV6-1 and TRBJ1-1; TRBD1 matches 7 bases. Germline CDR1 is MNHNS and CDR2 is SASEGT. The CDR3 is made up of 13 amino acids. V shed 5 bases, J shed 5 bases, and the junction held 5 bases outside the gene matches. The CDR3 protein is CASSRTGRTEAFF. DNA for the CDR3: TGTGCCAGCAGTCGGACAGGACGGACTGAAGCTTTCTTT.

On this clone itself: Sequence at one end of the junction differs from germline and may be a read error. The chain has TRBV5-1 and TRBJ2-6; a weak D match, TRBD1 (6 bases). CDR1 is SGHRS and CDR2 is YFSETQ in the germline V gene. The CDR3 totals 18 residues. For the CDR3, the DNA is TGCGCCAGCAGTTTGGCTCCGGGACAAACCTCTGGGGCCAACGTCCTGACTTTC. It is translated as CASSLAPGQTSGANVLTF.

The V and J genes are TRBV19 and TRBJ1-3; D unclear. This CDR3 has 16 residues. Trimming stripped 1 base from V and 0 bases from J, with 10 bases between. Per germline, CDR1 LNHDA and CDR2 SQIVND (reference sequence). The CDR3 coding sequence is TGTGCCAGTAGTATAGGGCAGGTTTACTCTGGAAACACCATATATTTT. This sequence encodes CASSIGQVYSGNTIYF. Full variable domain (rest looked up from reference TRBV19 and TRBJ1-3): DGGITQSPKYLFRKEGQNVTLSCEQNLNHDAMYWYRQDPGQGLRLIYYSQIVNDFQKGDIAEGYSVSREKKESFPLTVTSAQKNPTAFYLCASSIGQVYSGNTIYFGEGSWLTVV.

The gene calls are TRBV10-3 and TRBJ1-2, with 9 nucleotides matching TRBD1. Looked up from germline, CDR1 is ENHRY and CDR2 is SYGVKD. With 2 bases clipped from V and 5 bases from J, the junction kept 6 bases outside the gene matches. This CDR3 spans 15 amino acids. CDR3 in DNA: TGTGCCATCAGTGAGGGGGGGACAGGGATATATGGCTACACCTTC. Its protein product is CAISEGGTGIYGYTF.

The genes are TRBV5-1 and TRBJ1-5, with TRBD1 matching 7 bases. This CDR3 has 16 amino acids. Germline-derived CDR1 and CDR2 are SGHRS and YFSETQ. V trimming: 4 bases; J trimming: 2 bases; junction bases outside the gene matches: 9. CDR3 sequence: CASSAGTVPGNQPQHF. The CDR3 DNA follows: TGCGCCAGCAGCGCAGGGACAGTCCCTGGCAATCAGCCCCAGCATTTT.

The chain links TRBV7-6 to TRBJ1-4; 7 bases map to TRBD1. The length of the CDR3 is 13 residues. After removal of 5 bases from V and 8 bases from J, the junction contained 5 bases not matched to a gene. CDR1 SGHVS and CDR2 FNYEAQ come from the germline V gene. The CDR3 sequence is CASSEPGQEKLFF. The CDR3, as DNA: TGTGCCAGCAGCGAGCCGGGACAGGAAAAACTGTTTTTT.

The chain combines TRBV4-2 with TRBJ2-1; the match to TRBD2 covers 9 bases. The J segment lost 1 base and the V segment lost 1 base, leaving 11 bases of the junction unmatched. The length of the CDR3 is 19 residues. The germline CDR1 and CDR2 sequences are LGHNA and YNFKEQ. Here the CDR3 reads CASSQGTTGSGGSYNEQFF. The CDR3 DNA sequence: TGTGCCAGCAGCCAAGGGACCACCGGTAGCGGGGGATCCTACAATGAGCAGTTCTTC.

J is TRBJ1-1 and V is TRBV27, with 8 bases matching TRBD1. Germline V gene lookup returns CDR1 MNHEY and CDR2 SMNVEV (reference sequence). V shed 5 bases, J shed 7 bases, and the junction held 12 bases outside the gene matches. The CDR3 length is 15 residues. CDR3 sequence (DNA): TGTGCCAGCAGTGCCCTACAGGGGGGGGAGGGTGAAGCTTTCTTT. Protein sequence: CASSALQGGEGEAFF.

The gene calls are TRBV9 and TRBJ2-3; 9 bases fit TRBD2. Germline CDR1 SGDLS, CDR2 YYNGEE. Germline trimming cut 1 base from V and 2 bases from J; bases unmatched to any gene: 5. This CDR3 contains 16 residues. Here the CDR3 DNA reads TGTGCCAGCAGCGTACGGCTAGCGGGGAACACAGATACGCAGTATTTT. It yields the protein CASSVRLAGNTDTQYF.

This chain links TRBV30 with TRBJ2-1; TRBD2 matches 10 bases. The CDR3 runs 16 residues. The V and J ends lost 3 bases and 8 bases, in that order; junction bases with no gene match: 13. Germline CDR1 reads GTSNPN; CDR2 reads SVGIG (reference sequence). Written as DNA, the CDR3 is TGTGCCTGGAGGGTACGGGCACTAGCGGGGCCCCATGAGCAGTTCTTC. Its translation: CAWRVRALAGPHEQFF.

The V gene is TRBV30, the J gene TRBJ1-4; perhaps TRBD1 as D (6 bases). This CDR3 is 15 amino acids long. Germline CDR1 reads GTSNPN; CDR2 reads SVGIG (reference sequence). The ends were cut back, 0 bases at V and 3 bases at J, with 11 bases in the middle. As DNA, the CDR3 is TGTGCCTGGAGTGTACGGGGGGCCTCTAATGAAAAACTGTTTTTT. Protein sequence: CAWSVRGASNEKLFF.

The chain uses TRBV19 and TRBJ1-5; TRBD1 matches 8 bases. V lost 6 bases, J lost 5 bases, and 9 bases stayed unmatched. The germline CDR1 and CDR2 sequences are LNHDA and SQIVND (reference sequence). The CDR3 is 15 residues long. The CDR3 reads CASRTQGAMHQPQHF. CDR3 sequence (DNA): TGTGCCAGTAGGACCCAGGGGGCGATGCATCAGCCCCAGCATTTT.

The CDR3 loop reads CASSLLDRGYEQYF. CDR3 nucleotides: TGTGCCAGCAGTTTACTGGACAGGGGCTACGAGCAGTACTTC. This chain uses TRBV27 with TRBJ2-5; TRBD1 matches at 9 bases. The J call may be wrong; the DNA end is better matched by TRBJ2-7. Looked up from germline, CDR1 is MNHEY and CDR2 is SMNVEV (reference sequence). CDR3 length: 14 amino acids.

Comments on this clone: A read error may produce the germline difference seen at one junction end. Other DNA sequences within the sample encode an identical CDR3. The chain is built from TRBV7-9 and TRBJ1-1, with 9 bases identical to TRBD1. This CDR3 is built from 13 residues. CDR1 is SEHNR and CDR2 is FQNEAQ in the germline V gene (reference sequence). CDR3 sequence reads: CSNLGTGPTEAFF. The DNA for the CDR3 is TGTTCGAATTTAGGGACAGGGCCGACTGAAGCCTTCTTT.

The chain links TRBV10-3 to TRBJ1-3; 9 bases match TRBD1. The CDR3 has 15 residues. J gave up 1 base and V 11 bases, and 9 bases lay outside the gene matches. Germline CDR1 and CDR2: ENHRY and SYGVKD. The DNA of the CDR3 is TGTGCCGTAGCCGGACAGGGGTTTTCTGGAAACACCATATATTTT. Translation: CAVAGQGFSGNTIYF.

V is TRBV2 and J is TRBJ1-5, with D perhaps matching TRBD1 (6 bases). V lost 8 bases and J lost 7, with 12 bases in between. In germline, CDR1 is SNHLY, CDR2 FYNNEI. The CDR3 is 12 amino acids. CDR3 in amino acids: CASSGHQQPQHF. The CDR3 DNA follows: TGTGCCAGCTCGGGACATCAGCAGCCCCAGCATTTT.

This rearrangement joins TRBV6-5 to TRBJ2-3; no firm D call. The CDR3 runs 14 residues. Germline assignment: CDR1 MNHEY and CDR2 SVGAGI. Between the trimmed V and J ends, which lost 2 bases and 2 bases, there was a span of 8 bases. This CDR3 is CASSYDLTTDTQYF. The CDR3 bases are TGTGCCAGCAGTTACGACTTAACCACAGATACGCAGTATTTT.

V is TRBV11-2 and J is TRBJ2-5, with 8 bases matching TRBD2. The end of the DNA fits TRBJ2-7 better, so the J call may be wrong. The CDR3 is made up of 15 amino acids. Germline CDR1 reads SGHAT; CDR2 reads FQNNGV. CDR3 in DNA: TGTGCCAGCAGCTTAGCGGGAGGGTTTCCCTACGAGCAGTACTTC. It translates to CASSLAGGFPYEQYF.